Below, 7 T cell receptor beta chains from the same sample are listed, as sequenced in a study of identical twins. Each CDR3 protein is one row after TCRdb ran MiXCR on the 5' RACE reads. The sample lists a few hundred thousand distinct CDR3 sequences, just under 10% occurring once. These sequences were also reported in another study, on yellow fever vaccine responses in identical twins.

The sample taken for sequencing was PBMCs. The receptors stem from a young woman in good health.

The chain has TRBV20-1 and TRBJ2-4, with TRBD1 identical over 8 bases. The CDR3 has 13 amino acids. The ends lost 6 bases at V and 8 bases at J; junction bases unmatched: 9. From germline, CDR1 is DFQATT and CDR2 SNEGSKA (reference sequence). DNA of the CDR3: TGCAGTGCCGCTCGCAGGGGGCGAGACATTCAGTACTTC. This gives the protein CSAARRGRDIQYF.

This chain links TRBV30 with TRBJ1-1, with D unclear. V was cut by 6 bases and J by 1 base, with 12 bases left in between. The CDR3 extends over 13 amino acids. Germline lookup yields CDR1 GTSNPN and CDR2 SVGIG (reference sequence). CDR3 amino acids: CACRARANTEAFF. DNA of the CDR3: TGTGCCTGTCGGGCCCGAGCGAACACTGAAGCTTTCTTT.

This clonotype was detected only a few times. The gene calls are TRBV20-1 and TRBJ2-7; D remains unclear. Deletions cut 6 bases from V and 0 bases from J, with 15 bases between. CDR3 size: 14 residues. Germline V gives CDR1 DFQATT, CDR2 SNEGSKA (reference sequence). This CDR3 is CSAQGGDLSYEQYF. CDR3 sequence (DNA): TGCAGTGCCCAAGGCGGAGACCTCTCCTACGAGCAGTACTTC.

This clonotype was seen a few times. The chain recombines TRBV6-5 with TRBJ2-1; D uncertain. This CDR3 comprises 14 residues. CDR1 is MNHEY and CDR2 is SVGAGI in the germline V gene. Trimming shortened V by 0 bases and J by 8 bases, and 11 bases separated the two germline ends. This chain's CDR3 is CASSYSNSIDEQFF. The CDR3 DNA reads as TGTGCCAGCAGTTACTCGAACAGCATCGATGAGCAGTTCTTC.

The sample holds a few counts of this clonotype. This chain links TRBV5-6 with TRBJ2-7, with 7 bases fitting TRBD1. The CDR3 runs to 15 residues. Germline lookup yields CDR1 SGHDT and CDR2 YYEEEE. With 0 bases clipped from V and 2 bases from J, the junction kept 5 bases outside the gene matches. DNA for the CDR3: TGTGCCAGCAGCTTGGGTGGGACAGCTACCTACGAGCAGTACTTC. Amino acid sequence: CASSLGGTATYEQYF.

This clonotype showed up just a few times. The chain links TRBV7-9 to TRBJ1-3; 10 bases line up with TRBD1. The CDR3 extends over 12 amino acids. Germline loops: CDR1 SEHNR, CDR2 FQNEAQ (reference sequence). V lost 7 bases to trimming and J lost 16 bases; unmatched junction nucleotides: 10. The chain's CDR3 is CASTDRGQSAYF. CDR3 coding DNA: TGTGCCAGCACCGACAGGGGGCAGTCGGCGTATTTT.

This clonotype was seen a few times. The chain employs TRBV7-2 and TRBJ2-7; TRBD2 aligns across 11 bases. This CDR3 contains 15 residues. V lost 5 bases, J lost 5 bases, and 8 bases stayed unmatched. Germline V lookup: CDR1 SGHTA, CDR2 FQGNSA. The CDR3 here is CASSQRVSGRDEQYF. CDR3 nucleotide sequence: TGTGCCAGCAGCCAAAGGGTTAGCGGGAGGGACGAGCAGTACTTC.